One and the same sample provided the 4 T cell receptor beta chains below, sequenced in a study of T cells in Graves' hyperthyroidism and ophthalmopathy. From RNA transcripts, TCR beta CDR3 regions were amplified. Primed by the HTBI set, a first-round RT-PCR was run on the TCR CDR3. TCRdb processed the multiplex PCR reads anew with MiXCR; each CDR3 protein has one entry. This sample has 390,000 or so distinct CDR3 sequences, with 14% to 15% found just once. The specimen sequenced was blood. The source is a man between 18 and 29 years old with Graves' ophthalmopathy.

A few counts support this clonotype. The chain recombines TRBV4-1 with TRBJ1-3, with TRBD1 identical over 7 bases. Germline values: CDR1 MGHRA, CDR2 YSYEKL. This CDR3 contains 16 residues. V gave up 4 bases and J gave up 4 bases; unmatched junction bases: 10. CDR3 region: CASSLSGTDDGNTIYF. The CDR3 bases are TGCGCCAGCAGCCTATCCGGGACAGATGACGGAAACACCATATATTTT.

The rearrangement links TRBV4-1 to TRBJ2-7; TRBD2 matches 13 bases. Losses at the gene ends were 3 bases for V and 5 bases for J; bases not matched to a gene: 7. The CDR3 sequence is 16 residues long. Germline CDR1 reads MGHRA; CDR2 reads YSYEKL. In DNA form, the CDR3 reads TGCGCCAGCAGCCATTCCGGACTAGCGGGAGAGAACGAGCAGTACTTC. This codes for CASSHSGLAGENEQYF.

This chain connects TRBV10-3 to TRBJ2-1; TRBD1 or TRBD2 may be the D gene (5 bases each). The CDR3 is made up of 14 amino acids. V gave up 2 bases and J gave up 4 bases, with 9 bases separating them. CDR1 ENHRY and CDR2 SYGVKD come from the germline V gene. Written as DNA, the CDR3 is TGTGCCATCAGTGAGGAGGGGCTATACAATGAGCAGTTCTTC. This encodes CAISEEGLYNEQFF.

The gene calls are TRBV2 and TRBJ2-5; TRBD2 matches at 11 bases. The germline V gene has CDR1 SNHLY and CDR2 FYNNEI. The junction had 8 bases not matched to a gene; V was cut back by 6 bases and J by 5 bases. This CDR3 has 15 amino acids. Here the CDR3 DNA reads TGTGCCAGCAGCACCCGACTAGCGGGATGGGAGACCCAGTACTTC. Amino acids: CASSTRLAGWETQYF.